A selection of T cell receptor beta chains follows, all from one sample in a study of blood T cells in healthy people across ages. A single record per CDR3 protein comes from TCRdb applying MiXCR to the 5' RACE reads. The profile covers 750,000 to 950,000 distinct CDR3 sequences, with about 29% appearing a single time and roughly 10% taken by the ten largest. These data also formed part of another study, on T cells of mothers and their children.

The source material was blood. The receptors shown here come from a woman between 35 and 50 years old in good health. Each CDR3 is given with its conserved first and last residue. Each record gives: J gene, V gene, clone size, D gene, CDR3 DNA, CDR3 protein. D genes are given only for firm matches. Rows give clone size only sometimes, using once, few, many, or a class for an expanded clone.

j_gene: TRBJ1-1
v_gene: TRBV18
abundance: -
d_gene: -
CDR3nt: TGTGCCAGCTCACTCAAACTAAAAGACAATGAAGCTTTCTTT
CDR3aa: CASSLKLKDNEAFF

j_gene: TRBJ2-7
v_gene: TRBV2
abundance: few
d_gene: TRBD1
CDR3nt: TGTGCCAGCAATAGCAACAGGGGGACATTTTTCTCCTACGAGCAGTACTTC
CDR3aa: CASNSNRGTFFSYEQYF

j_gene: TRBJ2-7
v_gene: TRBV7-2
abundance: many
d_gene: TRBD1
CDR3nt: TGTGCCAGCAGCTTATACAGGGGGCCCTACGAGCAGTACTTC
CDR3aa: CASSLYRGPYEQYF

j_gene: TRBJ2-1
v_gene: TRBV18
abundance: -
d_gene: -
CDR3nt: TGTGCCAGCTCACCACTAGCTAGGGGCGACAATGAGCAGTTCTTC
CDR3aa: CASSPLARGDNEQFF

j_gene: TRBJ2-3
v_gene: TRBV6-5
abundance: -
d_gene: -
CDR3nt: TGTGCCAGCAGTTCCATGACAGGTTTTATCACAGATACGCAGTATTTT
CDR3aa: CASSSMTGFITDTQYF

j_gene: TRBJ2-7
v_gene: TRBV7-9
abundance: many
d_gene: -
CDR3nt: TGTGCCAGCAGCTTCGGGTCAGTCCTCTACGAGCAGTACTTC
CDR3aa: CASSFGSVLYEQYF

j_gene: TRBJ1-1
v_gene: TRBV5-6
abundance: -
d_gene: TRBD1
CDR3nt: TGTGCCAGCAGCCCAAGGACAGGGGGGAAGAACACTGAAGCTTTCTTT
CDR3aa: CASSPRTGGKNTEAFF

j_gene: TRBJ2-3
v_gene: TRBV10-3
abundance: few
d_gene: -
CDR3nt: TGTGCCATCGGGCTAGATGGGGCAGATACGCAGTATTTT
CDR3aa: CAIGLDGADTQYF

j_gene: TRBJ1-1
v_gene: TRBV20-1
abundance: -
d_gene: -
CDR3nt: TGCAGTGCTAATCTCGAGCCCGCGACTGAAGCTTTCTTT
CDR3aa: CSANLEPATEAFF

j_gene: TRBJ2-1
v_gene: TRBV5-1
abundance: -
d_gene: TRBD2
CDR3nt: TGCGCCAGCAGCTCCGCAATAAGCGGGGGGGCCTACAATGAGCAGTTCTTC
CDR3aa: CASSSAISGGAYNEQFF

j_gene: TRBJ2-3
v_gene: TRBV2
abundance: -
d_gene: -
CDR3nt: TGTGCCAGCAATAAACTTAAGGGTCGGCCAGATACGCAGTATTTT
CDR3aa: CASNKLKGRPDTQYF

j_gene: TRBJ1-2
v_gene: TRBV13
abundance: many
d_gene: -
CDR3nt: TGTGCCAGCAGCTTGGCTCTGGGGGCCGTGAACTATGGCTACACCTTC
CDR3aa: CASSLALGAVNYGYTF

j_gene: TRBJ1-2
v_gene: TRBV6-6
abundance: few
d_gene: TRBD1
CDR3nt: TGTACCAGCAGTGACAGGGGGTGCGACTATGGCTACACCTTC
CDR3aa: CTSSDRGCDYGYTF

j_gene: TRBJ2-5
v_gene: TRBV7-6
abundance: few
d_gene: TRBD1
CDR3nt: TGTGCCAGCAGCTTAGGAGGTGGGACAGGGGGCCTCTACGGGCAGTACTTC
CDR3aa: CASSLGGGTGGLYGQYF

j_gene: TRBJ2-7
v_gene: TRBV2
abundance: few
d_gene: -
CDR3nt: TGTGCCAGCAGTGGTGTAGGCCGTACCTACGAGCAGTACTTC
CDR3aa: CASSGVGRTYEQYF

j_gene: TRBJ1-2
v_gene: TRBV20-1
abundance: -
d_gene: -
CDR3nt: TGCAGTGCGCTGTCGACCTATGGCTACACCTTC
CDR3aa: CSALSTYGYTF

j_gene: TRBJ2-3
v_gene: TRBV20-1
abundance: many
d_gene: -
CDR3nt: TGCAGTGCTAGAGATCAGGCAGATACGCAGTATTTT
CDR3aa: CSARDQADTQYF

j_gene: TRBJ2-1
v_gene: TRBV7-9
abundance: -
d_gene: TRBD1
CDR3nt: TGTGCCAGCAGCTTTGGGACAGGGGAGGATGAGCAGTTCTTC
CDR3aa: CASSFGTGEDEQFF

j_gene: TRBJ2-3
v_gene: TRBV5-4
abundance: few
d_gene: -
CDR3nt: TGTGCCAGCAGCCCCACAGGGAGCGGCAATACGCAGTATTTT
CDR3aa: CASSPTGSGNTQYF

j_gene: TRBJ2-1
v_gene: TRBV7-2
abundance: many
d_gene: TRBD2
CDR3nt: TGTGCCAGCAGCTTAGCGCTAGCGGGGGGGGACAATGAGCAGTTCTTC
CDR3aa: CASSLALAGGDNEQFF

j_gene: TRBJ2-7
v_gene: TRBV20-1
abundance: -
d_gene: -
CDR3nt: TGCAGTGCTAGTCAGGGTGGAGGGGGAACCTACGAGCAGTACTTC
CDR3aa: CSASQGGGGTYEQYF

j_gene: TRBJ2-7
v_gene: TRBV10-3
abundance: few
d_gene: -
CDR3nt: TGTGCCATCAGTGCGGGCCCCTACGAGCAGTACTTC
CDR3aa: CAISAGPYEQYF

j_gene: TRBJ1-1
v_gene: TRBV5-5
abundance: -
d_gene: TRBD1
CDR3nt: TGTGCCAGCAGCCGGGGACAGGGGGTACGTCTTGAAGCTTTCTTT
CDR3aa: CASSRGQGVRLEAFF